This TCR beta chain was recorded in a study of shared clonotypes between healthy human individuals. The wider study: The cohort comprised a couple of women and a few men. Their ages spanned 18 to 49 years.

Turning to this clone: Other nucleotide sequences in the sample specify the same CDR3.

Study processing details: Junction-only sequences without quality scores were provided by ImmunoSEQ, so filtering was different. Sequencing used immunoSEQ multiplex PCR; TCRdb keeps in-frame clones, though not all of them. That table is the source of V, J and clone size, and D and trimming were worked out from the DNA. Among 1.5 million to 2.5 million clones listed, about 95% were seen once. J gave up 5 bases and V 0 bases, and 0 bases lay outside the gene matches. Germline V gene lookup returns CDR1 MNHNS and CDR2 SASEGT. This CDR3 is 14 amino acids long. Naive CD8 cells lacked CD45RO and underwent positive selection for CCR7, leaving out terminally differentiated effector memory CD45RA+ cells.

The source is a man aged 18 to 29 in good health. This sequence joins TRBV6-1 and TRBJ2-2; 7 nucleotides match TRBD2. Sequencing was done on a sample of naive CD8+ T cells sorted from blood. CDR3 coding DNA: TGTGCCAGCAGTGAAGCGGGAGGGACCGGGGAGCTGTTTTTT. It codes for CASSEAGGTGELFF.